What follows is one TCR beta chain and its context. Its antigen is unknown. The PCR was carried out with 60 Vbeta primers and 13 Jbeta primers. Using immunoSEQ multiplex PCR, the repertoire was profiled, and TCRdb retains in-frame clones only, with some absent. The top ten hold 0.7% to 0.8% of the sample, which has some 150,000 clones, around 80% seen once. These data belong to a study of cytomegalovirus exposure and HLA in healthy donors. The ends were cut back, 10 bases at V and 9 bases at J, with 25 bases in the middle. The length of the CDR3 is 16 residues. Per the germline V gene, CDR1 is MNHNY and CDR2 is SVGAGI (reference sequence). Whole-study findings and limits: HLA alleles were associated with roughly 17,000 TCR beta sequences in a later analysis at 0.05 false discovery rate. TCR beta sequences reportedly predicted most subjects' HLA-A and HLA-B alleles accurately.

This receptor was taken from a female donor in good health and CMV-seronegative. Material: PBMCs. J is TRBJ1-6 and V is TRBV6-6, with a tentative D call TRBD1 (5 bases). The CDR3: CATPRQGIEIRSPLHF. The CDR3 bases are TGTGCCACCCCGCGGCAGGGAATCGAAATCCGTTCACCCCTCCACTTT.